The present entry profiles one TCR beta chain with its context. This entry is derived from a study of cytomegalovirus exposure and HLA in healthy donors. Vbeta (60) and Jbeta (13) primers were used in the PCR. Using immunoSEQ multiplex PCR, the repertoire was profiled, and TCRdb retains in-frame clones only, with some absent. This sample has approximately 130,000 clones, with 80% found just once. Looked up from germline, CDR1 is PRHDT and CDR2 is FYEKMQ (reference sequence). J lost 4 bases, V lost 5 bases, and 4 bases had no gene match. CDR3 length: 13 residues. The chain couples TRBV13 to TRBJ2-7; 8 bases are a match to TRBD1. Sequenced sample: PBMCs. This TCR was recovered from a woman aged 40-49 years in good health and CMV-seronegative. CDR3 protein: CASSQTGVYEQYF. In nucleotides, the CDR3 is TGTGCCAGCAGCCAGACAGGGGTATACGAGCAGTACTTC.